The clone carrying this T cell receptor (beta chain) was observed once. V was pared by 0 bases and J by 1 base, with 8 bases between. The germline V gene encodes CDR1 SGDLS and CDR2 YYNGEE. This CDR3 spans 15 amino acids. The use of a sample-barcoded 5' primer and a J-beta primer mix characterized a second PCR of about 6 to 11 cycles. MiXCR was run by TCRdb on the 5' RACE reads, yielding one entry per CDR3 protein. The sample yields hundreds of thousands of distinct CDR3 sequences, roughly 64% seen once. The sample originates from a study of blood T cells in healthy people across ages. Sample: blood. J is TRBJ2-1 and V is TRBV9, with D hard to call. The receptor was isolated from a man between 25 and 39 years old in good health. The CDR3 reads CASSVGYSSYNEQFF. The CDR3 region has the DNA TGTGCCAGCAGCGTAGGGTACTCGTCCTACAATGAGCAGTTCTTC.